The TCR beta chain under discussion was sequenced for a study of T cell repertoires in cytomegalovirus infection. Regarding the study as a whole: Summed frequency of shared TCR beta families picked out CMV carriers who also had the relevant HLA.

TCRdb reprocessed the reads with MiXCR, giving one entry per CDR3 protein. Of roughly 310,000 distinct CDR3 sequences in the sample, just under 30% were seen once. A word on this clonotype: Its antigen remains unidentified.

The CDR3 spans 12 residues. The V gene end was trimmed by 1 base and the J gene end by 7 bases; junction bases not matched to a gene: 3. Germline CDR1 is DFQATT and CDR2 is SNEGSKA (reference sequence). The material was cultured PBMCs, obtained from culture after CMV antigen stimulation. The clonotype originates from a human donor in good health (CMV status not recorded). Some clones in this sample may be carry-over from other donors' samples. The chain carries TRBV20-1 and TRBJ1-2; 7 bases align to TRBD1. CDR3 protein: CSARATGVGYTF. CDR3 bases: TGCAGTGCTAGAGCCACAGGGGTTGGCTACACCTTC.